This T cell receptor beta chain was retrieved from a study of hypomethylating agent response in myelodysplastic syndrome (dated by TCRdb to the early 2020s). In terms of the full investigation: The hypomethylating agent given was azacitidine in about 70% of the 11 patients and decitabine in 3 of 11 patients. The cohort was composed of 9 or 10 male and 2 female myelodysplastic syndrome patients. Patients had a mean age of approximately 72 +/- 6.3 years, and a diploid cytogenetic profile was the most common. The mutation found most frequently was TET2, which appeared in about 50% of the 11 patients. About 6 patients had a response of complete response or hematologic improvement, and roughly 5 patients did not respond. Response was defined as complete response or hematologic improvement, and patients meeting neither criterion were classed as non-responders.

Results the study describes overall, beyond this receptor: Possible recognition of novel MDS antigens by the shared GLIPH2 clusters was not confirmed, and experimental validation of that possible recognition is needed. The healthy control donors were not matched in age to the MDS patients, and this mismatch could have affected the comparison between MDS and healthy donors. Only 11 patients were analyzed, so the cohort was small. After hypomethylating agent treatment, no significant change in richness, rarefaction diversity or clonality was seen, either across all patients or within response groups. Novel clonotypes appeared more often in responders, whereas non-responders had more contracted clonotypes after treatment.

Bulk bone marrow was analyzed without sorting T-cell subsets. Bone marrow from more than 10 myelodysplastic syndrome patients was immunosequenced for TCR beta CDR3 regions before and after hypomethylating agent therapy. For longitudinal repertoire tracking, every patient provided one baseline bone marrow and two to three bone marrows collected at different post-treatment timepoints. Genomic DNA was extracted from whole bone marrow, and quality was checked by TapeStation, NanoDrop OneC and PicoGreen assays. V is pruned by 6 bases and J by 0 bases, leaving 1 base of the junction without a gene match. Spanning cysteine to phenylalanine, the CDR3 consists of 13 amino acids. The entry retains the CDR3 DNA only, 39 bases that are in frame from base 1. CDR1 and CDR2, per the germline V gene, are SQVTM and ANQGSEA. Library preparation employed the immunoSEQ multiplex PCR assay. Survey resolution was used, with two replicates of roughly 200 ng each, totaling around 400 ng of DNA per sample. Rearranged TCRB sequences in genomic DNA were detected with the hsTCRB kit using multiplex PCR primers targeting V and J genes. In the first PCR, the CDR3 region was amplified for about 30 cycles with the QIAGEN Multiplex PCR Kit. A second PCR of approximately 8 cycles attached sample barcodes and Illumina adapters to each replicate. Pooled libraries were quantified with a QuantStudio 6 and the KAPA library quantification kit. About 15 pM of pooled libraries went onto an Illumina MiSeq for sequencing, using single-end reads of 156 cycles plus an index read of 15 cycles. Regarding the original processing steps: Of 168,753 unique clonotypes, 1.5% to 2% were flagged by VDJdb annotation as previously reported viral-epitope-specific clonotypes. The immunoSEQ Data Assistant and immunoSEQ Analyzer converted raw reads into normalized, annotated TCRB repertoires. BioAnalyzer and version 0.6.5 of the immunarch R package were the tools used for clonotype analysis. Before richness was estimated, every repertoire was downsampled to match the clone count of the smallest repertoire. Clonotypes were classified as expanded, contracted or novel by Fisher's exact tests, with novel defined as zero frequency before treatment. GLIPH2 clustered significantly changed CDR3 beta sequences using simulation_depth=1000 and kmer_min_depth=3, excluding CDR3s shorter than five residues. TCRdb took this table from immuneACCESS and kept in-frame rearrangements with V and J called. Such tables lack part of the clones; where checked against another copy, unresolved V genes explain under half of the gap, and the rest is unexplained. V and J calls plus clone size are reproduced from that table; the DNA served to infer D and trimming. The sample table lists thousands of clones, about nine tenths of them with a count of one. The ten largest clonotypes hold 15% of the sample.

As for this clone: Its antigen specificity is not known. No base quality values were provided; no much bigger clone lies one nucleotide off.

The TCR was taken from a human donor with myelodysplastic syndrome. This chain joins TRBV29-1 to TRBJ2-2, with TRBD1 identical over 7 junction bases. The sample in question was bone marrow, obtained before or after starting hypomethylating agent treatment for myelodysplastic syndrome (not recorded which). The DNA sequence is given as TGCAGCGTAGGGACAGCGAACACCGGGGAGCTGTTTTTT. This codes for CSVGTANTGELFF.